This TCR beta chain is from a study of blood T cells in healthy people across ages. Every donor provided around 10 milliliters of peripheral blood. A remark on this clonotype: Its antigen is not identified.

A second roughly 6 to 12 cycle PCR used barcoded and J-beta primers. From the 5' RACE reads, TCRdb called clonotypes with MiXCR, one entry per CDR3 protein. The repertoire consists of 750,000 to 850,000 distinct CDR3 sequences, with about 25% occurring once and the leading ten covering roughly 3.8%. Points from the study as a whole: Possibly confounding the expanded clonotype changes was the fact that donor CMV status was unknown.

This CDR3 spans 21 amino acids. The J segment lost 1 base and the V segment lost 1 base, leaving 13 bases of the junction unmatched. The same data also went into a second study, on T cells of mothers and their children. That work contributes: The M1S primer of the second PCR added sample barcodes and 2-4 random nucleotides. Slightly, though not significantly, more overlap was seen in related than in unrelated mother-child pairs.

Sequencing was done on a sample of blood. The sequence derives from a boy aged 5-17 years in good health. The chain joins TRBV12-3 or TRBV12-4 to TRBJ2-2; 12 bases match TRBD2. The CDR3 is CASSLVSRGLAGGLNTGELFF. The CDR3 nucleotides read TGTGCCAGCAGTTTAGTCTCTAGGGGTCTAGCGGGAGGGCTGAACACCGGGGAGCTGTTTTTT.